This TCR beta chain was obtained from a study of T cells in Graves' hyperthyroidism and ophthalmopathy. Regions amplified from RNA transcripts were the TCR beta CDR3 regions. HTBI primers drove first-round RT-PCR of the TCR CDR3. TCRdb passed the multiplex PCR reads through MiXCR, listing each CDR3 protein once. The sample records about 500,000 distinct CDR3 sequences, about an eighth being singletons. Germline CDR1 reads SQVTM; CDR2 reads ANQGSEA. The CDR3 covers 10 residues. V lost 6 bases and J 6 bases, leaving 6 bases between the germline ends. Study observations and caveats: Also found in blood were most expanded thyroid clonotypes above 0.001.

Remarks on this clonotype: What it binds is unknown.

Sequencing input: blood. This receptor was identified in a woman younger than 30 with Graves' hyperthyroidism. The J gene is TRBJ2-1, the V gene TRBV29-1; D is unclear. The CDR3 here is CSVHFNEQFF. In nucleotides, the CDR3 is TGCAGCGTCCATTTCAATGAGCAGTTCTTC.